The subject of this entry is one TCR beta chain. Its antigen is unknown. Looked up from germline, CDR1 is SGHTA and CDR2 is FQGNSA. V lost 2 bases and J lost 3, with 10 bases in between. The CDR3 loop spans 14 amino acids. This table comes from immunoSEQ multiplex PCR, and its TCRdb copy is limited to in-frame clones, with some not included. The table records about 26,000 clones, 82% of them present only once. The data belong to a study of T cells in localized non-small cell lung cancer. Study conclusions and caveats: Heterogeneity remains possible, as sequencing covered one tumor region only. A denser population of T cells in blood accompanied longer overall survival. Adjacent lung tissue had a median about 57 of the top 100 clones found in the tumor. Uninvolved nearby lung showed the greatest T cell clonality, exceeding that found in tumor.

The sample in question was peripheral blood, obtained before any cancer treatment. The TCR originated in a woman aged 35 to 70 with stage I lung adenocarcinoma. The rearrangement links TRBV7-2 to TRBJ1-1, with D uncertain. Here the CDR3 reads CASSLNVWDTEAFF. The CDR3 nucleotides read TGTGCCAGCAGCTTAAACGTGTGGGACACTGAAGCTTTCTTT.